The present entry profiles one T cell receptor (beta chain) with its context. The length of the CDR3 is 15 residues. The V and J ends lost 5 bases and 9 bases, in that order; junction bases with no gene match: 12. Germline loops: CDR1 SGHNT, CDR2 YENEEA. This sample stems from a study of blood T cell repertoires in COVID-19. Turning to the study itself: COVID-19 samples from acute and convalescent phases originated in the United States, Italy and Spain. The cDNA or gDNA used as material had been derived from T cells, B-cell-depleted T cells, or PBMCs.

Seattle participants joined during active infection and were tracked over time. Per the original data handling: Reference gene primers were amplified, and this amplification served to estimate nucleated cell counts. Data came from immunoSEQ multiplex PCR; TCRdb stores just in-frame clones and leaves some out. V, J and clone size derive from that table, while D and trimming were established from the DNA sequence. This table has a few hundred thousand clones, around 87% appearing once. This chain links TRBV11-3 with TRBJ2-1, with 8 bases identical to TRBD1. The sequencing sample was made of peripheral blood. The sequence was collected from a woman aged 25-40 years with COVID-19, enrolled during active disease. CDR3 amino acids: CASSVGTGAISEQFF. CDR3 bases: TGTGCCAGCAGCGTCGGGACAGGTGCGATTAGTGAGCAGTTCTTC.